This TCR beta chain originates from a study of blood T cell repertoires in COVID-19. TCRdb keeps only in-frame clones here, not all; method: immunoSEQ multiplex PCR. The sample shows approximately 190,000 clones, roughly 80% of them seen only once. This clonotype originated in a woman in her twenties or thirties with acute or convalescent COVID-19. The sample comprised peripheral blood.

CDR3 coding DNA: TGTGCCAGCAGCTTATCTGGGAGCGGCACCTACAATGAGCAGTTCTTC. Protein product: CASSLSGSGTYNEQFF. V gene TRBV7-2 combines with J gene TRBJ2-1; tentative D call: TRBD2 (5 bases). Germline V gene data show CDR1 as SGHTA and CDR2 as FQGNSA. This CDR3 comprises 16 residues. Trimming took 2 bases from V and 2 from J, leaving 13 bases between them.